This T cell receptor beta chain is drawn from a study of blood T cells in healthy people across ages. In this sample, this clonotype turned up many times. Then a second PCR, running about 6 to 12 cycles, was carried out with a sample-barcoded 5' primer and a J-beta primer mix. MiXCR, applied by TCRdb to the 5' RACE reads, yields one record per CDR3 protein. The data show 1.5 million to 2 million distinct CDR3 sequences, with roughly a third seen just once and about 11% held by the top ten. Donor samples were obtained from healthy Caucasian individuals from Russia, aged about 6 to 95. Trimming stripped 5 bases from V and 5 bases from J, with 13 bases between. The CDR3 covers 14 residues. Looked up from germline, CDR1 is MNHEY and CDR2 is SMNVEV (reference sequence).

The receptor was isolated from a woman aged 25 to 39 in good health. The rearrangement joins TRBV27 to TRBJ1-5, with D unclear. The specimen sequenced was blood. Here the CDR3 reads CASSTGVTYQPQHF. The DNA for the CDR3 is TGTGCCAGCAGTACGGGTGTGACCTATCAGCCCCAGCATTTT.